Presented here are 8 T cell receptor beta chains from one specimen sequenced in a study of molecular identifiers for immune sequencing clone quantification (dated by TCRdb to the late 2010s). Libraries were prepared through PCR. Data came from an Illumina HiSeq 4000. TCRdb reprocessing: public reads trimmed at Q25 with fastp, clones called with MiXCR, in-frame beta chains kept. A single entry per CDR3 protein holds the most common genes and DNA from its merged rows. The sample table lists about 640,000 distinct CDR3 sequences, less than 20% of them with a count of one. In total, the top ten clones hold around 0.86% of the sample. The sample consisted of naive CD8+ T cells from blood, with Jurkat cell RNA spiked in. The cell subset or site tag for this specimen amounts to: FACS-sorted CD8+CD4-CCR7+CD45RA+ naive T cells. These receptors all stem from a human donor in good health. Some libraries in this study had Jurkat cell RNA spiked in.

This clonotype has a count of ten or more. The genes are TRBV7-6 and TRBJ1-1; weak D call: TRBD1 (5 bases). Germline assignment: CDR1 SGHVS and CDR2 FNYEAQ. The length of the CDR3 is 15 residues. V dropped 5 bases and J dropped 3 bases, with 16 bases sitting between them. The DNA for the CDR3 is TGTGCCAGCAGCGGGGCCGGAGGTTCGGACACTGAAGCTTTCTTT. Its protein product is CASSGAGGSDTEAFF.

J is TRBJ1-6 and V is TRBV27; 8 bases agree with TRBD1. This CDR3 is 14 amino acids long. The V and J ends lost 7 bases and 6 bases, in that order; junction bases with no gene match: 5. The germline V gene has CDR1 MNHEY and CDR2 SMNVEV (reference sequence). CDR3 loop: CASTLDRGNSPLHF. CDR3 sequence (DNA): TGTGCCAGCACCCTAGACAGGGGTAATTCACCCCTCCACTTT.

Regarding this clonotype: Given a much more abundant clone one base away, this may be a read error. This chain connects TRBV4-2 to TRBJ2-2, with TRBD2 as a possible D gene (6 bases). The CDR3 extends over 17 amino acids. Germline V CDR1 and CDR2: LGHNA, YNFKEQ. Trimming pared 2 bases from V and 4 bases from J, leaving 17 bases between. DNA for the CDR3: TGTGCCAGCAGCCAACACCGAACGGGAGCGAGCACCGGGGAGCTGTTTTTT. This translates into CASSQHRTGASTGELFF.

A remark on this clonotype: Just one base apart from a much larger clone, this may be a read error. The V and J genes are TRBV13 and TRBJ2-3, with D possibly being TRBD1 or TRBD2 (5 bases each). Trimming took off 5 bases at V and 1 base at J, with 13 bases between the two ends. The length of the CDR3 is 15 residues. Germline CDR1 is PRHDT and CDR2 is FYEKMQ (reference sequence). The DNA of the CDR3 is TGTGCCAGCAGCGAACCCCTGGGGGGCACAGATACGCAGTATTTT. Protein sequence: CASSEPLGGTDTQYF. Supplemented by reference TRBV13 and TRBJ2-3, the full variable domain reads AAGVIQSPRHLIKEKRETATLKCYPIPRHDTVYWYQQGPGQDPQFLISFYEKMQSDKGSIPDRFSAQQFSDYHSELNMSSLELGDSALYFCASSEPLGGTDTQYFGPGTRLTVL.

To note about this clonotype: One end of the junction varies from germline; a read error may be responsible. The chain joins TRBV20-1 to TRBJ1-1; possible D gene TRBD1, 5 bases. CDR3 size: 15 residues. From germline, CDR1 is DFQATT and CDR2 SNEGSKA (reference sequence). CDR3 sequence: CGARDGGVTNTEAFF. CDR3 nucleotides: TGCGGTGCTAGAGATGGAGGGGTCACGAACACTGAAGCTTTCTTT.

This clonotype was picked up one time. One base away lies a much larger clone, so this may be a sequencing read error. The V gene is TRBV27, the J gene TRBJ2-4, with D perhaps given as TRBD1 or TRBD2 (5 bases each). This CDR3 contains 14 residues. Looked up from germline, CDR1 is MNHEY and CDR2 is SMNVEV (reference sequence). The chain's CDR3 is CGSSSLGGHNIQYF. CDR3 in DNA: TGTGGCAGCAGTTCGCTTGGGGGTCACAACATTCAGTACTTC.

This clonotype has ten or more counts. This rearrangement joins TRBV6-2 or TRBV6-3 to TRBJ2-6; 7 positions agree with TRBD2. CDR1 and CDR2 (germline): MNHEY, SVGEGT. The V gene end was trimmed by 9 bases and the J gene end by 0 bases; junction bases not matched to a gene: 17. This CDR3 has 19 amino acids. In nucleotides, the CDR3 is TGTGCCAGTCAGAAATTATCCGGGACTACCCTCTCTGGGGCCAACGTCCTGACTTTC. Translating gives CASQKLSGTTLSGANVLTF.

This clonotype has only a few counts. V usage is TRBV11-2 and J usage is TRBJ2-7; TRBD1 might be the D (6 bases). This CDR3 comprises 16 residues. From germline, CDR1 is SGHAT and CDR2 FQNNGV. The V and J ends lost 2 bases and 5 bases respectively, with 19 bases between them. Written as DNA, the CDR3 is TGTGCCAGCAGCTTACTACAGGGTTCCCTTCTTAACGAGCAGTACTTC. Protein: CASSLLQGSLLNEQYF. Variable domain in full (rest from reference TRBV11-2 and TRBJ2-7): EAGVAQSPRYKIIEKRQSVAFWCNPISGHATLYWYQQILGQGPKLLIQFQNNGVVDDSQLPKDRFSAERLKGVDSTLKIQPAKLEDSAVYLCASSLLQGSLLNEQYFGPGTRLTVT.